A selection of T cell receptor beta chains follows, all from one sample in a study of memory CD4+ T cells and cytomegalovirus serostatus. This table comes from immunoSEQ multiplex PCR, and its TCRdb copy is limited to in-frame clones, with some not included. The data show 40,000 to 50,000 clones, just over 75% seen once. Source material: memory CD4+ T cells from blood. These receptors were obtained from an adult in good health and CMV-seronegative. Both conserved end residues are part of each CDR3. The D gene is left open where the match is weak. Size tells how often a clone was seen (once, few, many) or the class of an expanded clone, and some rows leave it out.

clone size	J gene	V gene	D gene	CDR3 protein	CDR3 DNA
once	TRBJ1-2	TRBV28	-	CASSWRLGYGYTF	TGTGCCAGCAGTTGGAGGTTGGGCTATGGCTACACCTTC
-	TRBJ2-3	TRBV7-8	-	CASSLRGITDTQYF	TGTGCCAGCAGCTTACGAGGGATCACAGATACGCAGTATTTT
-	TRBJ2-3	TRBV28	-	CASRSSGTDTQYF	TGTGCCAGCAGATCTAGCGGCACAGATACGCAGTATTTT
-	TRBJ2-7	TRBV7-2	-	CASSLNAYEQYF	TGTGCCAGCAGCTTAAATGCCTACGAGCAGTACTTC
-	TRBJ1-4	TRBV7-6	TRBD1	CASSSRTGKDEKLFF	TGTGCCAGCAGCTCAAGGACAGGGAAGGATGAAAAACTGTTTTTT
once	TRBJ2-7	TRBV30	-	CAWNYQSGQTYEQYF	TGTGCCTGGAACTATCAATCAGGACAGACCTACGAGCAGTACTTC
-	TRBJ1-3	TRBV5-5	-	CASSQQTGTSGNTIYF	TGTGCCAGCAGCCAACAGACGGGCACGTCGGGAAACACCATATATTTT
-	TRBJ1-1	TRBV1	-	CTSKGCLGQGKTNTEAFF	TGCACCAGCAAAGGGTGCCTGGGGCAGGGGAAAACGAACACTGAAGCTTTCTTT
-	TRBJ2-2	TRBV28	-	CASRIFAIGELFF	TGTGCCAGCAGGATATTCGCCATCGGGGAGCTGTTTTTT
-	TRBJ1-2	TRBV5-4	TRBD1	CASSEGQGEPYGYTF	TGTGCCAGCAGCGAGGGACAGGGGGAACCTTATGGCTACACCTTC
few	TRBJ1-1	TRBV27	TRBD1	CASSLGQGKRTEAFF	TGTGCCAGCAGCCTTGGACAGGGAAAAAGGACTGAAGCTTTCTTT
-	TRBJ1-3	TRBV30	TRBD1	CAYTRGPGNTIYF	TGTGCCTACACCAGGGGGCCTGGAAACACCATATATTTT
-	TRBJ2-3	TRBV9	-	CASSVEEGSTDTQYF	TGTGCCAGCAGCGTGGAAGAGGGTTCCACAGATACGCAGTATTTT
-	TRBJ2-7	TRBV7-2	TRBD2	CASSLKRSGGFLYF	TGTGCCAGCAGCTTAAAGCGGAGCGGGGGGTTTCTGTACTTC
-	TRBJ2-7	TRBV5-1	TRBD2	CASSPGQTSGSYEQYF	TGCGCCAGCAGCCCGGGACAAACTAGCGGCAGCTACGAGCAGTACTTC
-	TRBJ2-1	TRBV29-1	TRBD2	CSGVAGGLLDEQFF	TGCAGCGGCGTAGCGGGGGGGTTACTCGATGAGCAGTTCTTC
few	TRBJ2-7	TRBV5-5	-	CASGEQDSYEQYF	TGTGCCAGCGGAGAACAGGACTCCTACGAGCAGTACTTC